The following is a T cell receptor (beta chain) sequence with its context. This record comes from a study of blood T cell repertoires in COVID-19. About the research overall: COVID-19 samples, acute and convalescent, were from the United States, Italy and Spain. The cDNA or gDNA used as material had been derived from T cells, B-cell-depleted T cells, or PBMCs.

Per the germline V gene, CDR1 is MDHEN and CDR2 is SYDVKM. The CDR3 length is 11 residues. J gave up 6 bases and V 9 bases, and 2 bases lay outside the gene matches. Sequenced by immunoSEQ multiplex PCR; TCRdb stores in-frame clones only, minus some. The sample shows 350,000 to 450,000 clones, 80% to 90% of them seen only once. The recovered donors of Cohort 3 showed two negative PCRs, clearance, or symptom resolution. Sequenced material: PBMCs or T cells enriched from blood (not recorded which). The TCR comes from a man aged 25-40 years who had recovered from COVID-19. The chain employs TRBV28 and TRBJ1-2, with 9 bases aligning to TRBD1. Here the CDR3 DNA reads TGTGCCAGTACAGGGGGCAATGGCTACACCTTC. The encoded protein is CASTGGNGYTF.